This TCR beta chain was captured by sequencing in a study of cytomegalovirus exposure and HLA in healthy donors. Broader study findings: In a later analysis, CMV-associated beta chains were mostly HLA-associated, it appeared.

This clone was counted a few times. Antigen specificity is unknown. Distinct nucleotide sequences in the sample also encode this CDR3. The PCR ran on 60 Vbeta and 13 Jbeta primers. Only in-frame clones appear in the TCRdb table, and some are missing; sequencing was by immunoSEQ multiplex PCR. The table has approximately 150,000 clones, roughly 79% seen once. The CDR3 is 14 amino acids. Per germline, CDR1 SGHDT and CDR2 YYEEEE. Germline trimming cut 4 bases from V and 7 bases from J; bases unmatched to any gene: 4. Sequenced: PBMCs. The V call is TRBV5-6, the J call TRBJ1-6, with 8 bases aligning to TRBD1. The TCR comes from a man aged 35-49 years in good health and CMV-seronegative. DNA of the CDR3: TGTGCCAGCAGCCGAGACAGGGGAAATTCACCCCTCCACTTT. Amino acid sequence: CASSRDRGNSPLHF. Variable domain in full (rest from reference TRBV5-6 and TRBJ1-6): DAGVTQSPTHLIKTRGQQVTLRCSPKSGHDTVSWYQQALGQGPQFIFQYYEEEERQRGNFPDRFSGHQFPNYSSELNVNALLLGDSALYLCASSRDRGNSPLHFGNGTRLTVT.